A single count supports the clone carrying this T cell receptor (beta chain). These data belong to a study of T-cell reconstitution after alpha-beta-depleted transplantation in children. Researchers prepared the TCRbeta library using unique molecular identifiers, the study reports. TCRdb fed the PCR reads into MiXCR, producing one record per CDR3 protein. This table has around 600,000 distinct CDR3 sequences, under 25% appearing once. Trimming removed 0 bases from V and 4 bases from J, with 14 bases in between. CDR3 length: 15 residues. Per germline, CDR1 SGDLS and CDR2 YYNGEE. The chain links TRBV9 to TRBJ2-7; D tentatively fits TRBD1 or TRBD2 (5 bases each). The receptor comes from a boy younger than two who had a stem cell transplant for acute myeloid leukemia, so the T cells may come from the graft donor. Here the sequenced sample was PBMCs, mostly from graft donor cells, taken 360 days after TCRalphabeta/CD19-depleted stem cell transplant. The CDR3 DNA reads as TGTGCCAGCAGCGTAGGGGACCTCACGGGATACGAGCAGTACTTC. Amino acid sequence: CASSVGDLTGYEQYF. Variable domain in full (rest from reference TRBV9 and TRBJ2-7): DSGVTQTPKHLITATGQRVTLRCSPRSGDLSVYWYQQSLDQGLQFLIQYYNGEERAKGNILERFSAQQFPDLHSELNLSSLELGDSALYFCASSVGDLTGYEQYFGPGTRLTVT.